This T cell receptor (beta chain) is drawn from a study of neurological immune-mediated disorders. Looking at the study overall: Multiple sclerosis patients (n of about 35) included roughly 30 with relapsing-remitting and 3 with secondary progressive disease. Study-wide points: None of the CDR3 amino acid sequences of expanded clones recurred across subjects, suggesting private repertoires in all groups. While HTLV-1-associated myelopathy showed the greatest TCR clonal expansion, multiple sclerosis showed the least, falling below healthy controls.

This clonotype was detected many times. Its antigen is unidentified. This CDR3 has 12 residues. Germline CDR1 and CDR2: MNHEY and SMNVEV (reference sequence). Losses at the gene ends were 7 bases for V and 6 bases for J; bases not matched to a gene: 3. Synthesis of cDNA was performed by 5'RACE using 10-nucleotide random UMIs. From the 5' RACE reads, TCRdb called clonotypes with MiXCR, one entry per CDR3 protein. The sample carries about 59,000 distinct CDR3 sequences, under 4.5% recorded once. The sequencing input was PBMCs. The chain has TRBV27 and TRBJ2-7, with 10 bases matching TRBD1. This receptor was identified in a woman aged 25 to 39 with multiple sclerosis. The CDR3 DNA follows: TGTGCCAGCACGACAGGGGGCGCCGAGCAGTACTTC. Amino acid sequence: CASTTGGAEQYF.